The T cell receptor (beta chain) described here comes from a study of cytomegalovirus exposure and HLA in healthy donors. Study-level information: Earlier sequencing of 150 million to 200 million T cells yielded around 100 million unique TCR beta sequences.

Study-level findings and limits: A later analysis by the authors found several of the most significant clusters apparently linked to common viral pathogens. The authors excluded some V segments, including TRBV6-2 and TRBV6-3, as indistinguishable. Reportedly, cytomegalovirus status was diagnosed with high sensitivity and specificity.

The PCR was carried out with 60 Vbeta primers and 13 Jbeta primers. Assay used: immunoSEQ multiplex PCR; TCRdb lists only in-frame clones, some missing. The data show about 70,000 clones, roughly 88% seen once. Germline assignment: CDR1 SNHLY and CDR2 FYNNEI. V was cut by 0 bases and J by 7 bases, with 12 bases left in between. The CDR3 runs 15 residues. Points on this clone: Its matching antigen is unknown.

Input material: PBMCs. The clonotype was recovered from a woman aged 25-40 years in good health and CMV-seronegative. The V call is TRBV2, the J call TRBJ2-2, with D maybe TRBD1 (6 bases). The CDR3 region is CASSEAPTGIGELFF. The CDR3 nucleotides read TGTGCCAGCAGTGAAGCCCCGACAGGTATCGGGGAGCTGTTTTTT.